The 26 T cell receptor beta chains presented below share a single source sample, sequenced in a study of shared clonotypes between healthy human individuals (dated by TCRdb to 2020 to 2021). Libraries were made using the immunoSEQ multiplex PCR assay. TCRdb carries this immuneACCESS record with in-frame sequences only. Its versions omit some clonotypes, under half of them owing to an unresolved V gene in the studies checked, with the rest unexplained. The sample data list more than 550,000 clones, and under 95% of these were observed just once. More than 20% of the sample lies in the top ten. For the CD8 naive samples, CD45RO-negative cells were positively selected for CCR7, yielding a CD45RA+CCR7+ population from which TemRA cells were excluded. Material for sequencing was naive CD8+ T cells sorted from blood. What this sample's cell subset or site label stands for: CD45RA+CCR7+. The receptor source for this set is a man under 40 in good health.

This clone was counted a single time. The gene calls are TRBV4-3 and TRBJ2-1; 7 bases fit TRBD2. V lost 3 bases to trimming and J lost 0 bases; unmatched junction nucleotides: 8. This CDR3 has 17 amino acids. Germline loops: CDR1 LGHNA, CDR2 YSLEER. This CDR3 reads CASSHFSGGSSYNEQFF. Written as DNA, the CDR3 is TGCGCCAGCAGCCATTTCTCAGGCGGGAGCTCCTACAATGAGCAGTTCTTC.

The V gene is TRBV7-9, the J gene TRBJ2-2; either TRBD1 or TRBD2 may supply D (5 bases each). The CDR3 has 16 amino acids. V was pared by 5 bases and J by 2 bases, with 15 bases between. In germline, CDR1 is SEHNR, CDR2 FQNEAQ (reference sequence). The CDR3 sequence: CASSEGRRDNTGELFF. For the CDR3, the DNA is TGTGCCAGCAGCGAGGGGCGCCGGGACAACACCGGGGAGCTGTTTTTT.

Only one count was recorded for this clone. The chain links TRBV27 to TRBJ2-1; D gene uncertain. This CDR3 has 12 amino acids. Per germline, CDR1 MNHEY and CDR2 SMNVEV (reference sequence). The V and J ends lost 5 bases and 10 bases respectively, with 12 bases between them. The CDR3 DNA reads TGTGCCAGCAGTCATAGAACCCTGGAGCAGTTCTTC. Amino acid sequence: CASSHRTLEQFF.

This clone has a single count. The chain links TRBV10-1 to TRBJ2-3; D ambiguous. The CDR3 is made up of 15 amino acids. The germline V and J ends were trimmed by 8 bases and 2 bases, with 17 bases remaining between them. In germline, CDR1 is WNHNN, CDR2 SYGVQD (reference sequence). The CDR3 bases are TGCGCCAGCTCTGAGACAACCTCTTTCACAGATACGCAGTATTTT. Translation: CASSETTSFTDTQYF.

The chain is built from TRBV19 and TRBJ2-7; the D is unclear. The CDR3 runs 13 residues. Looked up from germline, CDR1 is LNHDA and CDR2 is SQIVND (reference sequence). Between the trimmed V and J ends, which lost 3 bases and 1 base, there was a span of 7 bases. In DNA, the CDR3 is TGTGCCAGTAGTATCGGCTTTTCCTACGAGCAGTACTTC. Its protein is CASSIGFSYEQYF.

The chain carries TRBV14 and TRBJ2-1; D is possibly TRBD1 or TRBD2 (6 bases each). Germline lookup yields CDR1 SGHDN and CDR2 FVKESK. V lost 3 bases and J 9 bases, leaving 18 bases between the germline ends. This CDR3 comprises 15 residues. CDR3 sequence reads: CASSHWGARWGEQFF. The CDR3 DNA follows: TGTGCCAGCAGCCACTGGGGGGCGCGATGGGGTGAGCAGTTCTTC. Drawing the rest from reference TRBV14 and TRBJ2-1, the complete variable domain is EAGVTQFPSHSVIEKGQTVTLRCDPISGHDNLYWYRRVMGKEIKFLLHFVKESKQDESGMPNNRFLAERTGGTYSTLKVQPAELEDSGVYFCASSHWGARWGEQFFGPGTRLTVL.

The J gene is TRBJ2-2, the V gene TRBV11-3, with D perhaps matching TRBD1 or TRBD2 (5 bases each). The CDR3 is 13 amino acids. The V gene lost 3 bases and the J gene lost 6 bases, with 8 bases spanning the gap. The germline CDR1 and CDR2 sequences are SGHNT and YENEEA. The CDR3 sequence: CASSFVGAGELFF. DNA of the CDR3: TGTGCCAGCAGCTTCGTGGGGGCCGGGGAGCTGTTTTTT.

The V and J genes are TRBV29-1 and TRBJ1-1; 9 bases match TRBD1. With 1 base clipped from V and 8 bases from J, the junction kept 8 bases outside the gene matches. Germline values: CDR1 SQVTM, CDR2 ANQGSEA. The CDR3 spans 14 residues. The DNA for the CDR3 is TGCAGCGTTGAAGCTCTGGGGACAGGGACCGAAGCTTTCTTT. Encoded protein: CSVEALGTGTEAFF. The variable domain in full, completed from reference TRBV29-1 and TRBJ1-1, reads SAVISQKPSRDICQRGTSLTIQCQVDSQVTMMFWYRQQPGQSLTLIATANQGSEATYESGFVIDKFPISRPNLTFSTLTVSNMSPEDSSIYLCSVEALGTGTEAFFGQGTRLTVV.

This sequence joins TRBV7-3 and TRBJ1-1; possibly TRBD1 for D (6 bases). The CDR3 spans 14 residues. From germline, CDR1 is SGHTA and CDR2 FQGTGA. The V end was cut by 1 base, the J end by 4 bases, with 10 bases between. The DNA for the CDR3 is TGTGCCAGCAGCTTAAGACAGGAAGGCACTGAAGCTTTCTTT. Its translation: CASSLRQEGTEAFF.

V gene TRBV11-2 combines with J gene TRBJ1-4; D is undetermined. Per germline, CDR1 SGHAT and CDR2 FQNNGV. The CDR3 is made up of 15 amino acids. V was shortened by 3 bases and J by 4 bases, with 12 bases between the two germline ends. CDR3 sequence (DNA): TGTGCCAGCAGCTTTTTCTCCAGCTATAATGAAAAACTGTTTTTT. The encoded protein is CASSFFSSYNEKLFF.

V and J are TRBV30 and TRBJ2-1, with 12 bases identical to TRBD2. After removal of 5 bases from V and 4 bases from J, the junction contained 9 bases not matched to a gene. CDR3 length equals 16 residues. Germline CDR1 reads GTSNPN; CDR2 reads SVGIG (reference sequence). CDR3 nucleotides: TGTGCCTGGCGTCCCCCGACTAGCGGGGGTTACAATGAGCAGTTCTTC. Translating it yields CAWRPPTSGGYNEQFF.

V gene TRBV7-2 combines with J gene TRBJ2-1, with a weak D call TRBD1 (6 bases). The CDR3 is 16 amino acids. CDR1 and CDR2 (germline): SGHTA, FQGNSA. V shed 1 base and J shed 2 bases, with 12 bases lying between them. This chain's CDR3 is CASSLDAGVAYNEQFF. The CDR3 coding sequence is TGTGCCAGCAGCTTAGACGCAGGGGTTGCCTACAATGAGCAGTTCTTC.

Here the CDR3 reads CASSLDRTLQETQYF. The DNA of the CDR3 is TGTGCCAGCAGTTTAGACAGGACCCTCCAAGAGACCCAGTACTTC. This rearrangement joins TRBV27 to TRBJ2-5; D might be TRBD1 (6 bases). Germline loops: CDR1 MNHEY, CDR2 SMNVEV (reference sequence). Trimming cost V 2 bases and J 1 base, with 11 bases left between them. The CDR3 consists of 15 residues.

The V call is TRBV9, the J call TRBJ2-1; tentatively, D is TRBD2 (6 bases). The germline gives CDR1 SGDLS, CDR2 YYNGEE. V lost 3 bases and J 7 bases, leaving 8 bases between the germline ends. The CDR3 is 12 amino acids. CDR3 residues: CASSDSGNEQFF. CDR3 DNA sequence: TGTGCCAGCAGCGACAGCGGGAATGAGCAGTTCTTC. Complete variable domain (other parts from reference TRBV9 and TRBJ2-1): DSGVTQTPKHLITATGQRVTLRCSPRSGDLSVYWYQQSLDQGLQFLIQYYNGEERAKGNILERFSAQQFPDLHSELNLSSLELGDSALYFCASSDSGNEQFFGPGTRLTVL.

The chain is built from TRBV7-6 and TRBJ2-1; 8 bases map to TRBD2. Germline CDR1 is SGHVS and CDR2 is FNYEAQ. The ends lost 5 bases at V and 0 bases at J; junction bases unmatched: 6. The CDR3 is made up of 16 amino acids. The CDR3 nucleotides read TGTGCCAGCAGCATTACTAGCGGTAGCTCCTACAATGAGCAGTTCTTC. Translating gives CASSITSGSSYNEQFF.

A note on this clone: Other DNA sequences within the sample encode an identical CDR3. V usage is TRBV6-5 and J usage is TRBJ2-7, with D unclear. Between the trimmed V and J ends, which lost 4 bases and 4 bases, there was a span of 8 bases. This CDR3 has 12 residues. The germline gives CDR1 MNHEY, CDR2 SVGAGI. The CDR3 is CASSSGGYEQYF. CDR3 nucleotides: TGTGCCAGCAGTTCTGGTGGGTACGAGCAGTACTTC.

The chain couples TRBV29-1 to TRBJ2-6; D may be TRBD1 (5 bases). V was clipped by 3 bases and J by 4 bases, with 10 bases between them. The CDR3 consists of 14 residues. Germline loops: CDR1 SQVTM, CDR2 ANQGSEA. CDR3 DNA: TGCAGCGTTGACAGGGTCCCCGGGGCCAACGTCCTGACTTTC. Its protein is CSVDRVPGANVLTF.

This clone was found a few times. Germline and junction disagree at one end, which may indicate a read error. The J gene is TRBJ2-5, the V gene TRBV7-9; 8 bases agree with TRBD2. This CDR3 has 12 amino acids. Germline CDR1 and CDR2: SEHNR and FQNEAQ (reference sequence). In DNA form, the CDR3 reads TGTGCCAGCAGCCCCCCCGGACTAGCACTAGACTTC. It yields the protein CASSPPGLALDF.

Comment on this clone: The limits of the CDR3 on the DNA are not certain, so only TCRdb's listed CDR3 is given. The CDR3 region is CASSSAHLLAGIILAQYF. This chain joins TRBV28 and TRBJ2-5; the table's D call TRBD2 went unverified against the DNA. The CDR3 length is 18 residues, termini included. The germline V gene encodes CDR1 MDHEN and CDR2 SYDVKM.

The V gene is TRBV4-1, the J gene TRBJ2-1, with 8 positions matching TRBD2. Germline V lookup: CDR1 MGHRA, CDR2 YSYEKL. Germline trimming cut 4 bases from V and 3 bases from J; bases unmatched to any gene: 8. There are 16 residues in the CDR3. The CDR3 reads CASSPPDGTSYNEQFF. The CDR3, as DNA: TGCGCCAGCAGCCCGCCCGACGGGACTAGCTACAATGAGCAGTTCTTC.

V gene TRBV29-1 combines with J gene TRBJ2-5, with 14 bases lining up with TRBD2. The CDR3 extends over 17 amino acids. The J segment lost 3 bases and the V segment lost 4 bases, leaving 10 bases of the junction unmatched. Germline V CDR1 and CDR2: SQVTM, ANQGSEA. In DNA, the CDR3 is TGCAGCGTTGCCGGGACTAGCGGGAGTGGAAGGGAAGAGACCCAGTACTTC. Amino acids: CSVAGTSGSGREETQYF. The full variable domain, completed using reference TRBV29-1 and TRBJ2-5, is SAVISQKPSRDICQRGTSLTIQCQVDSQVTMMFWYRQQPGQSLTLIATANQGSEATYESGFVIDKFPISRPNLTFSTLTVSNMSPEDSSIYLCSVAGTSGSGREETQYFGPGTRLLVL.

The DNA for the CDR3 is TGTGCCAGCAGTGAATTTTGGACAGGGTATACCGGGGAGCTGTTTTTT. It is translated as CASSEFWTGYTGELFF. The chain couples TRBV6-1 to TRBJ2-2; TRBD1 agrees at 8 bases. Germline V gives CDR1 MNHNS, CDR2 SASEGT. The V segment lost 2 bases and the J segment 5 bases; nucleotides outside the gene matches: 7. The CDR3 extends over 16 amino acids.

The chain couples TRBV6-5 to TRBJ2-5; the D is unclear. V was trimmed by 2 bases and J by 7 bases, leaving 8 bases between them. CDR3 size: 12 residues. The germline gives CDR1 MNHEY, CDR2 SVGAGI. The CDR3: CASSYGKGTQYF. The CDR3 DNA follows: TGTGCCAGCAGTTACGGGAAGGGGACCCAGTACTTC.

CDR3 DNA: TGTGCCAGCAGTCTTAGATCCTACGAGCAGTACTTC. This sequence encodes CASSLRSYEQYF. This sequence joins TRBV6-1 and TRBJ2-7; no firm D call. Germline CDR1 and CDR2: MNHNS and SASEGT. V was pared by 5 bases and J by 1 base, with 6 bases between. The CDR3 spans 12 residues.

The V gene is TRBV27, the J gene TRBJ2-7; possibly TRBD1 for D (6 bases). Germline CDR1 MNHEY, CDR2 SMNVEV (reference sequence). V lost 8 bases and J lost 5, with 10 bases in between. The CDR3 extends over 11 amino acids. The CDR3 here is CASWGRHEQYF. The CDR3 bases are TGTGCCAGCTGGGGGCGTCACGAGCAGTACTTC.

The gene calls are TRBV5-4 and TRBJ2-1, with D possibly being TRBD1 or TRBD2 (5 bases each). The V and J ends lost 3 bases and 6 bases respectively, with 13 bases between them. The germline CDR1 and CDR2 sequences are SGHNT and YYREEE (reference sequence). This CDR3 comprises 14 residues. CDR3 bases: TGTGCCAGCAGCTATTTGGGGGAAGTCAATGAGCAGTTCTTC. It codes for CASSYLGEVNEQFF.